This T cell receptor beta chain was recovered during a study of blood T cell repertoires in COVID-19. The CDR3 contains 16 residues. Germline V gene sequence: CDR1 KGHSH, CDR2 LQKENI. The V and J ends lost 4 bases and 4 bases, in that order; junction bases with no gene match: 6. Libraries were prepared by immunoSEQ multiplex PCR; TCRdb keeps only in-frame clonotypes and omits some of them. The sample shows a few hundred thousand clones, about nine tenths of them seen only once. The source material was peripheral blood. This chain joins TRBV18 and TRBJ2-2; 10 nucleotides line up with TRBD1. This TCR derives from a man between 18 and 29 years old with active or convalescent COVID-19. CDR3 in amino acids: CASSLAGQGSTGELFF. As DNA, the CDR3 is TGTGCCAGCTCACTGGCGGGACAGGGGAGCACCGGGGAGCTGTTTTTT. Based on the CDR3 plus reference TRBV18 and TRBJ2-2, the full variable domain is NAGVMQNPRHLVRRRGQEARLRCSPMKGHSHVYWYRQLPEEGLKFMVYLQKENIIDESGMPKERFSAEFPKEGPSILRIQQVVRGDSAAYFCASSLAGQGSTGELFFGEGSRLTVL.